This entry describes one T cell receptor (beta chain). How the authors handled the data: How many nucleated cells were present was estimated from reference gene primer amplification. Assay used: immunoSEQ multiplex PCR; TCRdb lists only in-frame clones, some missing. The DNA gave D and trimming, while V, J and clone size come from that table. Of 35,000 to 50,000 clones in the sample, around 90% were seen once. CDR3 length: 14 residues. CDR1 is LNHDA, CDR2 SQIVND, per germline (reference sequence). The V gene end was trimmed by 7 bases and the J gene end by 1 base; junction bases not matched to a gene: 4. The sample belongs to a study of blood T cell repertoires in COVID-19. The wider study: Samples of COVID-19 (acute and convalescent) were obtained from the United States, Italy and Spain. Nucleic acid was either cDNA or gDNA, and it came from T cells, B-cell-depleted T cells, or PBMCs.

This TCR was recovered from a man in his fifties or sixties with active COVID-19. Source material: peripheral blood. The V call is TRBV19, the J call TRBJ2-3; 8 nucleotides align to TRBD2. The CDR3 DNA reads as TGTGCCAGTAACCCTAGCGGGCGCACAGATACGCAGTATTTT. This sequence encodes CASNPSGRTDTQYF.